This TCR beta chain was recorded in a study of Ad26.COV2.S vaccination and SARS-CoV-2 variants. TCRdb's table, derived via immunoSEQ multiplex PCR, lists solely in-frame clones and lacks some. The sample consists of about 400,000 clones, approximately 90% of them appearing once. V lost 3 bases and J lost 7; bases outside the gene matches: 2. The CDR3 spans 14 residues. Germline V gene sequence: CDR1 MGHRA, CDR2 YSYEKL. Treatment in this sample: around 19 received Ad26.COV2.S at low or high dose, single or two shots; about 5 received placebo; per-sample allocation not given. Day 63 after the first injection of vaccine or placebo was the sampling time.

This sequence originates from a person aged 18-60 years who received the Ad26.COV2.S COVID-19 vaccine or a placebo. This specimen consisted of peripheral blood, obtained in a trial of Ad26.COV2.S vaccine versus placebo. The chain couples TRBV4-1 to TRBJ1-6, with 8 bases lining up with TRBD1. The CDR3 region has the DNA TGCGCCAGCAGCCAGACAGGGGTCAATTCACCCCTCCACTTT. Translation gives CASSQTGVNSPLHF.